This T cell receptor beta chain was profiled in a study of blood T cell repertoires in COVID-19. About the study: The origin of the acute and convalescent COVID-19 samples was the United States, Italy and Spain. T cells, B-cell-depleted T cells, or PBMCs provided the cDNA or gDNA that served as material.

Sequenced by immunoSEQ multiplex PCR; TCRdb stores in-frame clones only, minus some. The profile covers almost 90,000 clones, with roughly 88% appearing a single time and roughly 11% taken by the ten largest. Trimming stripped 1 base from V and 0 bases from J, with 13 bases between. The CDR3 is 16 residues long. From germline, CDR1 is SGHTA and CDR2 FQGNSA. Source material: peripheral blood. The TCR originated in a man older than 75 with acute or convalescent COVID-19. This chain joins TRBV7-2 and TRBJ2-7; no definite D call. In DNA form, the CDR3 reads TGTGCCAGCAGCTTAGGGTCTCGGCAGGACTCCTACGAGCAGTACTTC. Translated, it gives CASSLGSRQDSYEQYF.